Here is one T cell receptor (beta chain) with its context. The method was immunoSEQ multiplex PCR; TCRdb's version includes in-frame clones alone and lacks a portion of them. Among about 400,000 clones listed, approximately 87% were seen once. This sample was included in a study of blood T cell repertoires in COVID-19. Per the germline V gene, CDR1 is MNHEY and CDR2 is SVGAGI. This CDR3 region has 15 residues. The V end lost 4 bases, the J end lost 0 bases, and 10 bases lay between the germline ends. The chain uses TRBV6-5 and TRBJ2-4; no reliable D call. This receptor was taken from a woman in her forties or fifties who had recovered from COVID-19. Source material: PBMCs or T cells enriched from blood (not recorded which). CDR3 sequence reads: CASSLASSAKNIQYF. Here the CDR3 DNA reads TGTGCCAGCAGTTTAGCTTCTTCAGCCAAAAACATTCAGTACTTC.